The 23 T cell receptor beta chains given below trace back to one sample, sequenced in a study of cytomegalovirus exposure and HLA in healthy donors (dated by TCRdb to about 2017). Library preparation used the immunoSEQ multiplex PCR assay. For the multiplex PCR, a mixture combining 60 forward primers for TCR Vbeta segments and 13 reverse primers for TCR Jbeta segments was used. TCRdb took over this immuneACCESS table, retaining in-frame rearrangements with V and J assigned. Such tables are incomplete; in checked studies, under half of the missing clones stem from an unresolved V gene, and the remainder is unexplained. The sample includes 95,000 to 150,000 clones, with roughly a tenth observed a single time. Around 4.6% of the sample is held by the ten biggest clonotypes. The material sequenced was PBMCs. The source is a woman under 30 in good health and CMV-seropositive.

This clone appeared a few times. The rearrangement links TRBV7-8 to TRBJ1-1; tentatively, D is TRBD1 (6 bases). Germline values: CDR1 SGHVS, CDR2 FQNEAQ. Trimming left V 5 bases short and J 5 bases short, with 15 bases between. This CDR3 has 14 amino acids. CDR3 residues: CASSRRGGGTEAFF. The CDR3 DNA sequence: TGTGCCAGCAGCCGCAGAGGGGGTGGAACTGAAGCTTTCTTT. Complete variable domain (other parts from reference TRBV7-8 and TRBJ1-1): GAGVSQSPRYKVAKRGQDVALRCDPISGHVSLFWYQQALGQGPEFLTYFQNEAQLDKSGLPSDRFFAERPEGSVSTLKIQRTQQEDSAVYLCASSRRGGGTEAFFGQGTRLTVV.

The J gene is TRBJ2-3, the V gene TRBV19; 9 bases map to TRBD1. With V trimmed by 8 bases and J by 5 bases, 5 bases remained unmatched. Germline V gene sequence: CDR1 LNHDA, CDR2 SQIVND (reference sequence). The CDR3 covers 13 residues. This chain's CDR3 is CASPRQGEDTQYF. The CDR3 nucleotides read TGTGCCAGTCCTCGACAGGGGGAAGATACGCAGTATTTT. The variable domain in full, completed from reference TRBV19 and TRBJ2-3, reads DGGITQSPKYLFRKEGQNVTLSCEQNLNHDAMYWYRQDPGQGLRLIYYSQIVNDFQKGDIAEGYSVSREKKESFPLTVTSAQKNPTAFYLCASPRQGEDTQYFGPGTRLTVL.

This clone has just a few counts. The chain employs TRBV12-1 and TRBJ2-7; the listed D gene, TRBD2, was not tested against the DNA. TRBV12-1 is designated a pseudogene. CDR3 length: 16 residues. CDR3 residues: CASSFVPWDSSYEQYF. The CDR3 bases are TGTGCCAGCAGCTTTGTGCCTTGGGACTCTTCCTACGAGCAGTACTTC.

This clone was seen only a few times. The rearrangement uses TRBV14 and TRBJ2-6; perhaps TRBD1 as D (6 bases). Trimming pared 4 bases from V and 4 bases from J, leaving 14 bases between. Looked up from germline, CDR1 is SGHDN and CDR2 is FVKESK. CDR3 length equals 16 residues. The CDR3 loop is CASSRIQGAGANVLTF. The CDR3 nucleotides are TGTGCCAGCAGCCGTATACAGGGCGCGGGGGCCAACGTCCTGACTTTC. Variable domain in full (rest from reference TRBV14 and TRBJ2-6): EAGVTQFPSHSVIEKGQTVTLRCDPISGHDNLYWYRRVMGKEIKFLLHFVKESKQDESGMPNNRFLAERTGGTYSTLKVQPAELEDSGVYFCASSRIQGAGANVLTFGAGSRLTVL.

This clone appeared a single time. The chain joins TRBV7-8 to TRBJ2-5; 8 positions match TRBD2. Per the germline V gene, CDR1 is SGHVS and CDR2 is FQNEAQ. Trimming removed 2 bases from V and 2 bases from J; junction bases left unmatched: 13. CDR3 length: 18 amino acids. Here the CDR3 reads CASSLIIGASGFQETQYF. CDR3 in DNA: TGTGCCAGCAGCTTAATTATCGGGGCTAGCGGGTTTCAAGAGACCCAGTACTTC.

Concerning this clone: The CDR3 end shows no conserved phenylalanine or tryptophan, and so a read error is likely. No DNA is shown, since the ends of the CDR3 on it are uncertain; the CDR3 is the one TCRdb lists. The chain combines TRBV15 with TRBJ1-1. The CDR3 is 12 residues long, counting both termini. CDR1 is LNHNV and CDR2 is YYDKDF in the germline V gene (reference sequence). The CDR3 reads CATPLRHRDSTL.

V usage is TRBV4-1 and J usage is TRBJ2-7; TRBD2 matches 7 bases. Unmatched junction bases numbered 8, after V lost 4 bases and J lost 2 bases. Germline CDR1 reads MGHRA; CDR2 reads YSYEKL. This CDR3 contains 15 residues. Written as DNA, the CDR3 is TGCGCCAGCAGCCCACTAGCGAATTCCGCCTACGAGCAGTACTTC. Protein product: CASSPLANSAYEQYF.

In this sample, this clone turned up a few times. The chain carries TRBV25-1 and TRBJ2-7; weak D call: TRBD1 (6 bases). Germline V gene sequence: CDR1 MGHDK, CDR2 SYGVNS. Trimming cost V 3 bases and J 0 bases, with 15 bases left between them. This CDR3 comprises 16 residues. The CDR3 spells CASSDLRDTSSYEQYF. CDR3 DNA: TGTGCCAGCAGTGATTTACGGGACACCAGCTCCTACGAGCAGTACTTC.

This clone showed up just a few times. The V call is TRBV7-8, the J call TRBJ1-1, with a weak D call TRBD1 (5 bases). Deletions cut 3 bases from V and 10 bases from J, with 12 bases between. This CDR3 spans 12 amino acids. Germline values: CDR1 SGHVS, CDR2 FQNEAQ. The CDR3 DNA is TGTGCCAGCAGCTTCCTCCGGGACTCAGCTTTCTTT. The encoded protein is CASSFLRDSAFF.

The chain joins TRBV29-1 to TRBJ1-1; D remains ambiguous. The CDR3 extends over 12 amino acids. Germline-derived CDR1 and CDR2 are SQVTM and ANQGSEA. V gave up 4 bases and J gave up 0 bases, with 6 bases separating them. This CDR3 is CSVAQMNTEAFF. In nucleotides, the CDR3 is TGCAGCGTTGCTCAGATGAACACTGAAGCTTTCTTT.

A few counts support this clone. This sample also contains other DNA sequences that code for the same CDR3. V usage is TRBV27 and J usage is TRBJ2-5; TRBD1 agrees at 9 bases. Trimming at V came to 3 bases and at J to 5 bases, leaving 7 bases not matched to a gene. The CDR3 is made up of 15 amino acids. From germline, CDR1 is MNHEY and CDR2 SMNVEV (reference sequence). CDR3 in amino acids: CASSFSGQGGETQYF. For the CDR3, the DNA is TGTGCCAGCAGTTTCTCGGGACAGGGAGGGGAGACCCAGTACTTC.

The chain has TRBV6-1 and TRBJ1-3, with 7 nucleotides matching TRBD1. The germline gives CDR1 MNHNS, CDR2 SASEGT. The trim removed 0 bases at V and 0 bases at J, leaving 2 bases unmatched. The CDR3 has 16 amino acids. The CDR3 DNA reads TGTGCCAGCAGTGAAGCCGGGACAGACTCTGGAAACACCATATATTTT. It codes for CASSEAGTDSGNTIYF.

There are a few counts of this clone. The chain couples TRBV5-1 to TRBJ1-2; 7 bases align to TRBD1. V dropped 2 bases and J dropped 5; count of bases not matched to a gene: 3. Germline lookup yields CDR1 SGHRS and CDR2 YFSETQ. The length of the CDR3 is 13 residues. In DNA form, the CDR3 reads TGCGCCAGCAGCTTAACAGGGGAGTATGGCTACACCTTC. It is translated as CASSLTGEYGYTF.

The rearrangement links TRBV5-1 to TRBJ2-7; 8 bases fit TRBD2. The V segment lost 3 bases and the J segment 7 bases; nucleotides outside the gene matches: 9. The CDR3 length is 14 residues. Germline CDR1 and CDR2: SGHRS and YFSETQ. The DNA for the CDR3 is TGCGCCAGCAGCTCCCATAGCGGGACATTAGAGCAGTACTTC. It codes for CASSSHSGTLEQYF.

For the CDR3, the DNA is TGTGCCAGCAGTCGGGGAGGGTACGAGCAGTACTTC. Its translation is CASSRGGYEQYF. This sequence joins TRBV6-1 and TRBJ2-7, with 7 nucleotides matching TRBD2. Germline CDR1 and CDR2: MNHNS and SASEGT. CDR3 length: 12 amino acids. The junction had 2 bases not matched to a gene; V was cut back by 5 bases and J by 4 bases.

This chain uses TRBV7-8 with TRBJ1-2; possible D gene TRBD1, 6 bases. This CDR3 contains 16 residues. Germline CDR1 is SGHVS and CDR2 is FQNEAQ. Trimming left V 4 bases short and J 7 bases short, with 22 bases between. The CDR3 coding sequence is TGTGCCAGCAGCTCGGAAGTGGGACGGGGGGCGGGTGGCTACACCTTC. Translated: CASSSEVGRGAGGYTF.

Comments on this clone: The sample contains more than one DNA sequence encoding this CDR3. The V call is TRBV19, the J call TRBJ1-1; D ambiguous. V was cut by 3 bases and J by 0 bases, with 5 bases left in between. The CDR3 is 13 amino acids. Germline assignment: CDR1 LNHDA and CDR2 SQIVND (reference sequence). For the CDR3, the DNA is TGTGCCAGTAGTATCGCTATGAACACTGAAGCTTTCTTT. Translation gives CASSIAMNTEAFF.

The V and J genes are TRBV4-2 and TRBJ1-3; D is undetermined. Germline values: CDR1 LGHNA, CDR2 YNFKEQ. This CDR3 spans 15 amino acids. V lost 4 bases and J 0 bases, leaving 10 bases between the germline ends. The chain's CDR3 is CASSPLEGSGNTIYF. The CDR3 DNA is TGTGCCAGCAGCCCCCTGGAGGGCTCTGGAAACACCATATATTTT.

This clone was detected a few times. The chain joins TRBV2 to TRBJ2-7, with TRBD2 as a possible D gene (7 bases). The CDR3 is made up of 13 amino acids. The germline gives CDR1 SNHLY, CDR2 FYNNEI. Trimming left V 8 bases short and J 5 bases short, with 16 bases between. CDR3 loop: CASVRTRGHEQYF. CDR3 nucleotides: TGTGCCAGCGTCCGAACGCGGGGGCACGAGCAGTACTTC.

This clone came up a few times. CDR3 sequence (DNA): TGTGCCAGCAGCAGCCGACAGGGGCCCCTAGGCGAGCAGTACTTC. This translates into CASSSRQGPLGEQYF. The chain combines TRBV7-6 with TRBJ2-7, with 8 bases fitting TRBD1. The CDR3 is 15 residues long. Per the germline V gene, CDR1 is SGHVS and CDR2 is FNYEAQ. The V segment lost 5 bases and the J segment 6 bases; nucleotides outside the gene matches: 12.

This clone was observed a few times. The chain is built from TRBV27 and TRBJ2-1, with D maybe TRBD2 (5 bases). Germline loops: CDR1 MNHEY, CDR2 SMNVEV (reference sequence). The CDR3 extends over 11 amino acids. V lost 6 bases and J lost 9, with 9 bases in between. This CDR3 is CASSAGFEQFF. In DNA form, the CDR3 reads TGTGCCAGCAGCGCGGGTTTTGAGCAGTTCTTC.

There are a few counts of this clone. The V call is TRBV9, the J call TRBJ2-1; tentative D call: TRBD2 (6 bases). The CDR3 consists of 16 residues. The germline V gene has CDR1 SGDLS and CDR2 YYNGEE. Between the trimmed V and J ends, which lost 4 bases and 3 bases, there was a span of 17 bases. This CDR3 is CASSTTRDWFYNEQFF. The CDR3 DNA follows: TGTGCCAGCAGCACCACGAGGGACTGGTTCTACAATGAGCAGTTCTTC.

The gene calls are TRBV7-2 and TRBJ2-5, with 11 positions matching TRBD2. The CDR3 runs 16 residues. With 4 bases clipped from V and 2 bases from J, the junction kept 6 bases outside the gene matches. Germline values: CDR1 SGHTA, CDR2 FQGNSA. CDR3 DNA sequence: TGTGCCAGCAGCTCGAGGGGACTAGCGGATCAAGAGACCCAGTACTTC. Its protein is CASSSRGLADQETQYF.